This T cell receptor (beta chain) was obtained from a study of vaccination and CD4 T cells after COVID-19. Across the whole study: Each enrolled participant received a two-dose regimen of either BNT162b2 or mRNA-1273 vaccine.

The Oncomine TCR Beta short-read assay was what sequenced the DNA obtained from cultured CD4+ T cells. TCRdb processed the PCR reads anew with MiXCR; each CDR3 protein has one entry. The repertoire consists of 13,000 or so distinct CDR3 sequences, with roughly 60% occurring once and the leading ten covering around a sixth. In this sample, this clonotype turned up a few times. The target antigen is unknown. Findings of the study overall: The study found that a median about 85% of reactive clones in convalescent patients appeared only post-vaccination.

The V segment lost 5 bases and the J segment 6 bases; nucleotides outside the gene matches: 9. Germline V gives CDR1 SGHTA, CDR2 FQGNSA. The CDR3 is 15 amino acids. As to treatment: roughly ten-day PBMC culture with coronavirus spike peptide pools or control peptides (ViraFEST assay). Scientists separated out CD4+ T cells through negative selection following 10 days in culture. The sequencing used cultured CD4+ T cells from blood, collected after SARS-CoV-2 vaccination. The receptor was isolated from a human donor with COVID-19. The chain joins TRBV7-2 to TRBJ2-2; 7 nucleotides match TRBD1. This CDR3 is CASSLSTTGAGELFF. The CDR3 region has the DNA TGTGCCAGCAGCCTTAGTACTACAGGGGCCGGGGAGCTGTTTTTT.